This T cell receptor (beta chain) derives from a study of T cells in localized non-small cell lung cancer. As to this clone: Its antigen is not known.

V trimming: 5 bases; J trimming: 4 bases; junction bases outside the gene matches: 13. The CDR3 length is 16 residues. Germline loops: CDR1 LNHDA, CDR2 SQIVND (reference sequence). Method: immunoSEQ multiplex PCR; TCRdb's copy keeps in-frame clones and lacks some. Of some 25,000 clones listed, 81% are singletons. Study-wide points: The highest T cell clonality was in uninvolved adjacent lung, above tumor. Researchers found a median approximately 53 of the top 100 tumor clones in adjacent lung. Longer overall survival accompanied higher blood T cell density. Sequencing involved a lone tumor region, leaving heterogeneity possible.

The source was peripheral blood, collected before any cancer treatment. The clonotype comes from a man between 40 and 70 years old with stage III squamous cell lung carcinoma. This chain connects TRBV19 to TRBJ1-1; 7 bases match TRBD1. The DNA for the CDR3 is TGTGCCAGTAGTCCCAACGGACAGGAATTAGGCACTGAAGCTTTCTTT. This sequence encodes CASSPNGQELGTEAFF.